Presented here are 7 T cell receptor beta chains from one specimen sequenced in a study of Tregs in tolerant kidney transplant recipients. Profiled with immunoSEQ multiplex PCR; TCRdb holds only in-frame clones, not every one. This sample carries fewer than 45,000 clones, around 95% of them seen once, and the ten largest clones take roughly 0.34%. Which antigens these TCRs recognize remains unknown. Material for sequencing was Tregs from blood cultured with allogeneic cells. These receptors came from a human donor in good health.

The rearrangement uses TRBV18 and TRBJ2-1, with D hard to call. CDR3 length: 15 residues. Germline CDR1 and CDR2: KGHSH and LQKENI. Trimming left V 1 base short and J 3 bases short, with 10 bases between. The CDR3 DNA reads as TGTGCCAGCTCACCACTCTCTACGGGCTACAATGAGCAGTTCTTC. Residues: CASSPLSTGYNEQFF.

This clone has more than one count but fewer than ten. V is TRBV4-1 and J is TRBJ2-7; D gene uncertain. V lost 0 bases and J lost 6, with 9 bases in between. Germline V CDR1 and CDR2: MGHRA, YSYEKL. There are 13 residues in the CDR3. The CDR3 DNA reads TGCGCCAGCAGCCAAGACAGGATAGGCGAGCAGTACTTC. Translated, it gives CASSQDRIGEQYF.

V and J are TRBV9 and TRBJ2-7, with D unclear. This CDR3 has 14 amino acids. Germline V gene lookup returns CDR1 SGDLS and CDR2 YYNGEE. The V and J ends lost 0 bases and 3 bases respectively, with 10 bases between them. The DNA for the CDR3 is TGTGCCAGCAGCGTAGACAGCGCGCGCTACGAGCAGTACTTC. Protein: CASSVDSARYEQYF.

The chain has TRBV20-1 and TRBJ1-2; D ambiguous. The germline V gene has CDR1 DFQATT and CDR2 SNEGSKA (reference sequence). Trimming pared 6 bases from V and 1 base from J, leaving 6 bases between. The CDR3 length is 11 residues. The CDR3 loop reads CSAWDNYGYTF. For the CDR3, the DNA is TGCAGTGCCTGGGATAACTATGGCTACACCTTC.

This chain connects TRBV5-8 to TRBJ2-6, with D hard to call. Trimming took off 2 bases at V and 0 bases at J, with 15 bases between the two ends. Per germline, CDR1 SGHTS and CDR2 YDEGEE. The CDR3 totals 18 residues. DNA for the CDR3: TGTGCCAGCAGCTTCCCCACCCCTCGCGGCTCTGGGGCCAACGTCCTGACTTTC. It yields the protein CASSFPTPRGSGANVLTF. Looking up the rest from reference TRBV5-8 and TRBJ2-6 gives the full variable domain: EAGVTQSPTHLIKTRGQQATLRCSPISGHTSVYWYQQALGLGLQFLLWYDEGEERNRGNFPPRFSGRQFPNYSSELNVNALELEDSALYLCASSFPTPRGSGANVLTFGAGSRLTVL.

V usage is TRBV30 and J usage is TRBJ1-2; 7 nucleotides agree with TRBD1. The CDR3 contains 13 residues. CDR1 is GTSNPN, CDR2 SVGIG, per germline (reference sequence). Trimming at V came to 2 bases and at J to 5 bases, leaving 5 bases not matched to a gene. CDR3 in amino acids: CAWSRGTVYGYTF. The DNA of the CDR3 is TGTGCCTGGAGTAGGGGGACAGTTTATGGCTACACCTTC.

The chain joins TRBV7-9 to TRBJ2-5, with TRBD2 matching over 10 bases. V was clipped by 5 bases and J by 2 bases; unmatched bases: 17. In germline, CDR1 is SEHNR, CDR2 FQNEAQ (reference sequence). CDR3 length: 19 amino acids. CDR3 sequence (DNA): TGTGCCAGCAGCCACATGGGAGCTAGCGGGAGTTGGGGGCAAGAGACCCAGTACTTC. Translating it yields CASSHMGASGSWGQETQYF.